These 21 T cell receptor beta chains originate from one sample sequenced in a study of blood T cell repertoires in COVID-19. The repertoire was sequenced with immunoSEQ multiplex PCR; TCRdb's copy has only in-frame clones and lacks some. Here the sample spans 130,000 to 150,000 clones, roughly 90% being singletons. The sample was peripheral blood. Receptors originate from a human donor in a cohort sampled during active COVID-19.

The chain links TRBV4-3 to TRBJ1-2; D is perhaps TRBD1 (6 bases). The CDR3 loop spans 12 amino acids. The germline CDR1 and CDR2 sequences are LGHNA and YSLEER. The germline V and J ends were trimmed by 8 bases and 3 bases, with 10 bases remaining between them. CDR3 protein: CASSNRDYGYTF. The CDR3 DNA follows: TGCGCCAGCTCGAACAGGGACTATGGCTACACCTTC.

The chain carries TRBV5-1 and TRBJ2-3; TRBD1 matches at 8 bases. The CDR3 consists of 14 residues. The junction had 4 bases not matched to a gene; V was cut back by 4 bases and J by 3 bases. Germline V gene lookup returns CDR1 SGHRS and CDR2 YFSETQ. CDR3 in amino acids: CASSLRTGTDTQYF. In DNA, the CDR3 is TGCGCCAGCAGCCTACGGACAGGGACAGATACGCAGTATTTT.

The chain uses TRBV15 and TRBJ1-1; D not resolved. V lost 1 base and J lost 6, with 12 bases in between. This CDR3 region has 14 residues. Germline CDR1 is LNHNV and CDR2 is YYDKDF (reference sequence). For the CDR3, the DNA is TGTGCCACCAGCAGAGGAACTGGTAGCGCTGAAGCTTTCTTT. This gives the protein CATSRGTGSAEAFF.

This chain uses TRBV28 with TRBJ1-5, with D possibly matching TRBD1 (5 bases). With 2 bases removed from V and 1 base from J, the gap between germline ends came to 9 bases. The germline CDR1 and CDR2 sequences are MDHEN and SYDVKM. This CDR3 contains 15 residues. CDR3 coding DNA: TGTGCCAGCAGTTTACGTGGGGCCAGCAATCAGCCCCAGCATTTT. This codes for CASSLRGASNQPQHF.

The chain employs TRBV4-1 and TRBJ1-1; D is perhaps TRBD1 (5 bases). V was trimmed by 1 base and J by 1 base, leaving 10 bases between them. The germline V gene encodes CDR1 MGHRA and CDR2 YSYEKL. CDR3 length: 15 amino acids. The CDR3 bases are TGCGCCAGCAGCCAAGTCGACAGCCCGAACACTGAAGCTTTCTTT. This gives the protein CASSQVDSPNTEAFF.

V gene TRBV5-1 combines with J gene TRBJ2-3; D may be TRBD2 (6 bases). Trimming removed 0 bases from V and 6 bases from J, with 8 bases in between. The length of the CDR3 is 13 residues. Germline CDR1 and CDR2: SGHRS and YFSETQ. CDR3 sequence (DNA): TGCGCCAGCAGCTTGGATCGGGGGGATACGCAGTATTTT. Residues: CASSLDRGDTQYF.

This clone was recorded once. For the CDR3, the DNA is TGTGCCATCAGTGGGGGCAATAATCAGCCCCAGCATTTT. Amino acids: CAISGGNNQPQHF. This chain uses TRBV10-3 with TRBJ1-5, with D tentatively TRBD1 (5 bases). Germline values: CDR1 ENHRY, CDR2 SYGVKD. The CDR3 extends over 13 amino acids. The germline V and J ends were trimmed by 4 bases and 4 bases, with 8 bases remaining between them.

This clone was observed once. CDR3 sequence (DNA): TGTGCCAGCAGTACTCAGGGGTTTCGGGACGAGCAGTACTTC. This codes for CASSTQGFRDEQYF. The rearrangement uses TRBV28 and TRBJ2-7, with D possibly TRBD1 on 6 matching bases. Trimming shortened V by 5 bases and J by 5 bases, and 16 bases separated the two germline ends. The CDR3 runs 14 residues. Germline values: CDR1 MDHEN, CDR2 SYDVKM.

The chain carries TRBV21-1 and TRBJ2-7; no check of the table's D call, TRBD1, against the DNA was made. TRBV21-1 is tagged as a pseudogene. The CDR3 sequence is 16 residues long. CDR3 amino acids: CASSKGVGQLMDEQYF. The CDR3 coding sequence is TGTGCCAGCAGCAAAGGCGTTGGGCAGTTGATGGACGAGCAGTACTTC.

The chain combines TRBV2 with TRBJ2-5; D might be TRBD2 (5 bases). Germline lookup yields CDR1 SNHLY and CDR2 FYNNEI. This CDR3 is built from 15 residues. V lost 1 base and J lost 3, with 12 bases in between. As DNA, the CDR3 is TGTGCCAGCAGTGAAGAAGAGGGAAGGGAAGAGACCCAGTACTTC. This encodes CASSEEEGREETQYF.

This clone was observed a single time. V gene TRBV28 combines with J gene TRBJ1-1, with a possible D match to TRBD1 (5 bases). The CDR3 covers 16 residues. V was clipped by 5 bases and J by 4 bases, with 20 bases between them. Germline CDR1 reads MDHEN; CDR2 reads SYDVKM. In DNA form, the CDR3 reads TGTGCCAGCAGTCCTCGCGGGGACCTCCTCAGCACTGAAGCTTTCTTT. It yields the protein CASSPRGDLLSTEAFF.

The V and J genes are TRBV7-9 and TRBJ2-5, with 9 nucleotides matching TRBD2. The CDR3 consists of 17 residues. CDR1 is SEHNR, CDR2 FQNEAQ, per germline (reference sequence). V was clipped by 5 bases and J by 2 bases; unmatched bases: 12. The DNA of the CDR3 is TGTGCCAGCAGCATTTCCTCGACTAGCGGCCCACAAGAGACCCAGTACTTC. Translating it yields CASSISSTSGPQETQYF.

The chain links TRBV4-1 to TRBJ1-4; 8 nucleotides match TRBD1. The CDR3 length is 14 residues. Unmatched junction bases numbered 3, after V lost 5 bases and J lost 4 bases. The germline V gene encodes CDR1 MGHRA and CDR2 YSYEKL. CDR3 nucleotide sequence: TGCGCCAGCAGCGAAGGACAGGGTAATGAAAAACTGTTTTTT. It yields the protein CASSEGQGNEKLFF.

The chain has TRBV10-3 and TRBJ2-3; possible D gene TRBD2, 6 bases. This CDR3 spans 15 amino acids. CDR1 is ENHRY and CDR2 is SYGVKD in the germline V gene. V was shortened by 4 bases and J by 1 base, with 12 bases between the two germline ends. CDR3 coding DNA: TGTGCCATCAGTGCGTCTAGCGATCGCACAGATACGCAGTATTTT. Translation gives CAISASSDRTDTQYF.

The count of this clone is one. As DNA, the CDR3 is TGCGCCAGCAGCTTGGTTTTAGTCGGGACAAGCTCCTACAATGAGCAGTTCTTC. It yields the protein CASSLVLVGTSSYNEQFF. The chain employs TRBV5-1 and TRBJ2-1; the D gene is possibly TRBD1 (6 bases). The V gene's germline CDR1 is SGHRS and CDR2 YFSETQ. This CDR3 spans 18 amino acids. Trimming removed 0 bases from V and 0 bases from J, with 16 bases in between.

The chain links TRBV30 to TRBJ2-7; D uncertain. This CDR3 has 13 amino acids. Germline CDR1 GTSNPN, CDR2 SVGIG (reference sequence). V was trimmed by 3 bases and J by 0 bases, leaving 9 bases between them. DNA of the CDR3: TGTGCCTGGAGGGTAGAGAGCTCCTACGAGCAGTACTTC. Amino acids: CAWRVESSYEQYF.

There are a few counts of this clone. V gene TRBV11-2 combines with J gene TRBJ2-2, with a tentative D call TRBD2 (5 bases). The CDR3 has 15 amino acids. Per the germline V gene, CDR1 is SGHAT and CDR2 is FQNNGV. The V gene lost 5 bases and the J gene lost 4 bases, with 14 bases spanning the gap. The CDR3 loop is CASSPLRGPTGELFF. The CDR3 DNA is TGTGCCAGCAGCCCCCTTAGAGGGCCCACCGGGGAGCTGTTTTTT.

This clone was observed once. The gene calls are TRBV6-5 and TRBJ2-1; 7 bases agree with TRBD1. This CDR3 is 14 amino acids long. V was pared by 0 bases and J by 8 bases, with 4 bases of the junction left unmatched. CDR1 and CDR2 from the germline V gene are MNHEY and SVGAGI. CDR3 sequence: CASSYSRGRYEQFF. CDR3 nucleotides: TGTGCCAGCAGTTACTCGAGGGGGCGGTATGAGCAGTTCTTC.

The chain links TRBV3-1 (or the pseudogene TRBV3-2) to TRBJ2-3; 15 nucleotides agree with TRBD2. This CDR3 has 20 amino acids. CDR1 and CDR2 (germline): LGHDT, YNNKEL (reference sequence). The J segment lost 1 base and the V segment lost 3 bases, leaving 11 bases of the junction unmatched. CDR3 coding DNA: TGTGCCAGCAGCCAGAAGAATCCCGGGACTAGCGGGGGGCGCACAGATACGCAGTATTTT. It specifies CASSQKNPGTSGGRTDTQYF.

The CDR3 DNA reads TGTGCCAGCAGCAACCGGGACAGTCGCTACGAGCAGTACTTC. Residues: CASSNRDSRYEQYF. The rearrangement links TRBV13 to TRBJ2-7, with 7 bases that match TRBD1. V gave up 5 bases and J gave up 3 bases; unmatched junction bases: 7. The CDR3 totals 14 residues. The germline V gene has CDR1 PRHDT and CDR2 FYEKMQ (reference sequence). Supplemented by reference TRBV13 and TRBJ2-7, the full variable domain reads AAGVIQSPRHLIKEKRETATLKCYPIPRHDTVYWYQQGPGQDPQFLISFYEKMQSDKGSIPDRFSAQQFSDYHSELNMSSLELGDSALYFCASSNRDSRYEQYFGPGTRLTVT.

The V gene is TRBV28, the J gene TRBJ2-1; 9 nucleotides line up with TRBD2. V dropped 8 bases and J dropped 2; count of bases not matched to a gene: 7. CDR3 length: 15 residues. Germline CDR1 is MDHEN and CDR2 is SYDVKM. The CDR3: CASGSGGAPYNEQFF. In DNA form, the CDR3 reads TGTGCCAGCGGTAGCGGGGGTGCACCCTACAATGAGCAGTTCTTC.